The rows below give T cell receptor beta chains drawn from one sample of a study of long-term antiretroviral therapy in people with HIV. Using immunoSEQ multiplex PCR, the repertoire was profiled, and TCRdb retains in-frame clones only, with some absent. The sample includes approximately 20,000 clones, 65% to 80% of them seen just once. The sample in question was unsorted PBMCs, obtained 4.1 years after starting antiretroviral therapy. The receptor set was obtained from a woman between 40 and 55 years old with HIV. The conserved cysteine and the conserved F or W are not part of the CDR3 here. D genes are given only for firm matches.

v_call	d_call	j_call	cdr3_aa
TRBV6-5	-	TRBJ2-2	ASRPGPVSGELF
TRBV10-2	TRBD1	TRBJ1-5	ASSTGGSQPQH
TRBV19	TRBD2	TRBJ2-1	ASAPTSVWNEQF
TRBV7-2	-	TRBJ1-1	ASSLPGWNTEAF
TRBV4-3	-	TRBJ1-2	ASSAGLYYGYT
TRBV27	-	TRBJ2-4	ASSQPGTIENIQY
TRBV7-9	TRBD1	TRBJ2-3	ASSPEQGASTDTQY
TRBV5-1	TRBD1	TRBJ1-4	ASSGDSSSRGEKLF
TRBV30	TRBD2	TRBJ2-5	ALEWFQRGQETQY
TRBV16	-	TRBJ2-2	ASSRPRDIRTGELF
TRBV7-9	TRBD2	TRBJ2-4	ASSQTSGLAKNIQY
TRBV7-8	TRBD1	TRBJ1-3	ASSPERDRAGNTIY
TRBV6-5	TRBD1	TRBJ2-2	ASRRDRGTGELF
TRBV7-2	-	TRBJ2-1	ASSFGLEQF
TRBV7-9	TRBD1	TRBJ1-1	ASSHDRPGGMTEAF
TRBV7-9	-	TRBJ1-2	ASSLEGHDGYT
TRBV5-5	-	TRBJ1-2	ASSLAPAYGYT
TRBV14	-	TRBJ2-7	ASSLLSEPPYEQY
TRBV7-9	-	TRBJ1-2	ASSLARQGLNYGYT
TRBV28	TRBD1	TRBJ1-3	ASSPFGTGRIGGNTIY
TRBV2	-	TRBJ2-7	ASSEFRQGDYEQY
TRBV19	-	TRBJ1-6	ASSYQGSSYNSPLH
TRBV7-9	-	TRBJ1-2	ASSLQTVNSPGGYT
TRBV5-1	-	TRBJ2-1	ASSSGTRDNEQF
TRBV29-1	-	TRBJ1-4	SGAADSEKLF
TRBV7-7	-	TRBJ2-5	ASSLGQDGTQY
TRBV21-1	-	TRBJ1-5	ASSKWAYKQGYNQPQH
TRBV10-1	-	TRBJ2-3	ASSESMQDTQY
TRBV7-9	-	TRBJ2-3	ASSLALDTQY
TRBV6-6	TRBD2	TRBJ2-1	ASSYPGLARGEQF
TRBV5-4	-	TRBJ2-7	ASSLAWGRRAGEQY
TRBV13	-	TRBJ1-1	ASSLEGGAVDTEAF